This TCR beta chain was sequenced during a study of OX40 agonist ivuxolimab in advanced cancers. Study-level information: Among those enrolled, mean age was 60 years (range roughly 23 to 90) and about 79% were male. The study reported partial responses in three patients: one hepatocellular carcinoma, two cutaneous melanoma. Study findings and constraints: People who partly responded at 0.1-3.0 mg/kg had some of the least clonal expansion seen.

The method was immunoSEQ multiplex PCR; TCRdb's version includes in-frame clones alone and lacks a portion of them. The sample holds about 81,000 clones, approximately 94% seen once. Worth noting for this clone: What it binds is unknown.

The source was CD4+ or CD8+ T cells sorted from blood, collected in a trial of the OX40 agonist ivuxolimab. This receptor was taken from an adult with an advanced solid tumor such as melanoma, head and neck, liver or kidney cancer.

CDR3 residues: CASSLDGTSPYGYTF. CDR3 coding DNA: TGTGCCAGCAGCTTAGACGGGACGAGCCCCTATGGCTACACCTTC. The V gene is TRBV7-9, the J gene TRBJ1-2; D possibly corresponds to TRBD1 (5 bases). V lost 1 base to trimming and J lost 4 bases, with 13 bases between them. In germline, CDR1 is SEHNR, CDR2 FQNEAQ (reference sequence). The CDR3 runs to 15 residues.